This TCR beta chain was obtained from a study of blood T cells in healthy people across ages. Germline CDR1 MDHEN, CDR2 SYDVKM. Losses at the gene ends were 1 base for V and 6 bases for J; bases not matched to a gene: 15. The CDR3 spans 18 residues. The use of a sample-barcoded 5' primer and a J-beta primer mix characterized a second PCR of about 7 to 12 cycles. Each CDR3 protein is one row after TCRdb ran MiXCR on the 5' RACE reads. The table has about 800,000 distinct CDR3 sequences, about 62% seen once; the top ten hold 22%. Sequencing was performed on blood. This clonotype was sampled from a man in his thirties or forties in good health. V and J are TRBV28 and TRBJ2-3; 8 bases line up with TRBD2. The CDR3 DNA is TGTGCCAGCAGTTTATTTAAATGGTCCCGGGAGGGCCCTGATACGCAGTATTTT. Its protein product is CASSLFKWSREGPDTQYF.